The 17 T cell receptor beta chains below all came from one sample that was sequenced in a study of blood T cells in healthy people across ages. Primed by a sample-barcoded 5' primer and a J-beta primer mix, a second PCR proceeded for about 6 to 12 cycles. TCRdb fed the 5' RACE reads into MiXCR, producing one record per CDR3 protein. Of 700,000 or so distinct CDR3 sequences in the sample, about a fifth are singletons; the top ten hold roughly 22%. The sequencing sample was made of blood. These receptors all come from a man between 65 and 85 years old in good health.

In this sample, this clonotype turned up a few times. The chain carries TRBV28 and TRBJ2-1; D gene ambiguous. The CDR3 is 17 residues long. The germline V gene has CDR1 MDHEN and CDR2 SYDVKM. The V and J ends lost 5 bases and 0 bases respectively, with 17 bases between them. CDR3 loop: CASSPELYQSSYNEQFF. CDR3 bases: TGTGCCAGCAGTCCTGAGCTGTACCAAAGCTCCTACAATGAGCAGTTCTTC. The variable domain in full, completed from reference TRBV28 and TRBJ2-1, reads DVKVTQSSRYLVKRTGEKVFLECVQDMDHENMFWYRQDPGLGLRLIYFSYDVKMKEKGDIPEGYSVSREKKERFSLILESASTNQTSMYLCASSPELYQSSYNEQFFGPGTRLTVL.

This clonotype was observed a few times. This chain connects TRBV7-9 to TRBJ2-7; D is undetermined. V lost 5 bases and J 4 bases, leaving 12 bases between the germline ends. Germline-derived CDR1 and CDR2 are SEHNR and FQNEAQ (reference sequence). The CDR3 consists of 13 residues. The chain's CDR3 is CASSRIETYEQYF. The DNA of the CDR3 is TGTGCCAGCAGCCGAATCGAGACGTACGAGCAGTACTTC. Together with reference TRBV7-9 and TRBJ2-7, the CDR3 gives the full variable domain: DTGVSQNPRHKITKRGQNVTFRCDPISEHNRLYWYRQTLGQGPEFLTYFQNEAQLEKSRLLSDRFSAERPKGSFSTLEIQRTEQGDSAMYLCASSRIETYEQYFGPGTRLTVT.

V usage is TRBV13 and J usage is TRBJ2-3; the match to TRBD2 covers 7 bases. CDR1 and CDR2 from the germline V gene are PRHDT and FYEKMQ (reference sequence). V was pared by 0 bases and J by 5 bases, with 5 bases of the junction left unmatched. The CDR3 spans 15 residues. CDR3 nucleotides: TGTGCCAGCAGCTTAGGAGCGGGATACCGAGATACGCAGTATTTT. It translates to CASSLGAGYRDTQYF.

This clonotype has ten or more counts. The chain couples TRBV5-1 to TRBJ2-5; D uncertain. This CDR3 has 12 residues. V gave up 4 bases and J gave up 8 bases, with 12 bases separating them. CDR1 SGHRS and CDR2 YFSETQ come from the germline V gene. CDR3 DNA sequence: TGCGCCAGCAGCCCACATAGGGATACCCAGTACTTC. Translation: CASSPHRDTQYF.

Regarding this clonotype: A junction boundary mismatches the germline segment, possibly from a read error. The chain links TRBV6-4 to TRBJ2-2, with D perhaps TRBD1 (5 bases). Germline V gene lookup returns CDR1 MRHNA and CDR2 SNTAGT. The CDR3 runs 14 residues. Here the CDR3 DNA reads TGCGCCAGCAGTGACAGACCGAACACCGGGGAGCTGTTTTTT. It yields the protein CASSDRPNTGELFF.

This clonotype was seen at least ten times. The chain combines TRBV12-3 or TRBV12-4 with TRBJ2-1; no clear D gene. This CDR3 region has 11 residues. V was pared by 6 bases and J by 2 bases, with 2 bases between. CDR3 sequence reads: CASSAYNEQFF. DNA for the CDR3: TGTGCCAGCAGCGCCTACAATGAGCAGTTCTTC.

The chain is built from TRBV11-3 and TRBJ1-1; D is possibly TRBD1 (5 bases). The CDR3 spans 16 residues. V gave up 4 bases and J gave up 1 base, with 16 bases separating them. Germline lookup yields CDR1 SGHNT and CDR2 YENEEA. The CDR3 region is CASSSPRGGENTEAFF. The CDR3 DNA is TGTGCCAGCAGCTCCCCACGCGGGGGGGAGAACACTGAAGCTTTCTTT.

The chain has TRBV12-3 or TRBV12-4 and TRBJ1-5, with 9 positions matching TRBD1. The CDR3 is made up of 15 amino acids. The J segment lost 5 bases and the V segment lost 6 bases, leaving 8 bases of the junction unmatched. The CDR3 sequence is CASSLTGGADQPQHF. The CDR3 region has the DNA TGTGCCAGCAGCCTTACAGGGGGCGCCGATCAGCCCCAGCATTTT.

Ten or more counts support this clonotype. This chain uses TRBV2 with TRBJ2-1; tentative D call: TRBD2 (6 bases). The germline gives CDR1 SNHLY, CDR2 FYNNEI. This CDR3 spans 13 amino acids. The V gene lost 4 bases and the J gene lost 8 bases, with 12 bases spanning the gap. Here the CDR3 reads CASSVGGDHEQFF. CDR3 DNA sequence: TGTGCCAGCAGTGTTGGAGGGGACCATGAGCAGTTCTTC.

This clonotype has just a few counts. The chain combines TRBV5-1 with TRBJ1-5; D perhaps matches TRBD1 (6 bases). The germline V and J ends were trimmed by 1 base and 5 bases, with 13 bases remaining between them. Germline CDR1 SGHRS, CDR2 YFSETQ. The CDR3 is made up of 15 amino acids. As DNA, the CDR3 is TGCGCCAGCAGCTTGCAGCCAGGGGACCATCAGCCCCAGCATTTT. It specifies CASSLQPGDHQPQHF.

In its sample, this clonotype was seen many times. The CDR3 coding sequence is TGTGCCAGCATCTCCGGGACACCCACCGGGGAGCTGTTTTTT. This encodes CASISGTPTGELFF. The V call is TRBV12-3 or TRBV12-4, the J call TRBJ2-2; D is possibly TRBD1 (6 bases). Trimming pared 7 bases from V and 4 bases from J, leaving 13 bases between. This CDR3 spans 14 amino acids.

The chain has TRBV5-1 and TRBJ2-3; D is perhaps TRBD1 (5 bases). V was trimmed by 4 bases and J by 2 bases, leaving 14 bases between them. CDR3 length equals 15 residues. Germline CDR1 is SGHRS and CDR2 is YFSETQ. The CDR3 DNA reads as TGCGCCAGCAGCCCACTCAGGGCTTTCACAGATACGCAGTATTTT. This sequence encodes CASSPLRAFTDTQYF.

The chain is built from TRBV6-1 and TRBJ1-5; D is undetermined. The CDR3 covers 14 residues. V was cut by 1 base and J by 3 bases, with 7 bases left in between. Germline V CDR1 and CDR2: MNHNS, SASEGT. The CDR3 reads CASSEGANNQPQHF. The CDR3 DNA follows: TGTGCCAGCAGTGAAGGGGCTAACAATCAGCCCCAGCATTTT.

This chain connects TRBV4-3 to TRBJ2-2; D unclear. Trimming took off 1 base at V and 5 bases at J, with 8 bases between the two ends. This CDR3 is built from 14 residues. CDR1 is LGHNA and CDR2 is YSLEER in the germline V gene. The CDR3 here is CASSQAADTGELFF. The CDR3 DNA is TGCGCCAGCAGCCAAGCGGCGGATACCGGGGAGCTGTTTTTT.

V gene TRBV27 combines with J gene TRBJ1-1; TRBD1 is a possible D gene (6 bases). Per germline, CDR1 MNHEY and CDR2 SMNVEV (reference sequence). This CDR3 region has 15 residues. Between the trimmed V and J ends, which lost 5 bases and 4 bases, there was a span of 17 bases. The CDR3 sequence: CASSPAPSGVTEAFF. The DNA for the CDR3 is TGTGCCAGCAGTCCCGCCCCGTCAGGGGTCACTGAAGCTTTCTTT.

Only a few counts were recorded for this clonotype. The rearrangement uses TRBV20-1 and TRBJ2-1, with 11 bases lining up with TRBD2. The CDR3 runs 16 residues. V lost 1 base and J lost 4; bases outside the gene matches: 6. The germline CDR1 and CDR2 sequences are DFQATT and SNEGSKA (reference sequence). This CDR3 is CSARVSGGAGYNEQFF. CDR3 nucleotide sequence: TGCAGTGCTAGAGTTAGCGGGGGGGCGGGTTACAATGAGCAGTTCTTC.

This clonotype appeared a few times. This chain connects TRBV7-9 to TRBJ2-3; a possible D gene is TRBD1 (6 bases). V lost 0 bases and J lost 3, with 13 bases in between. CDR1 is SEHNR and CDR2 is FQNEAQ in the germline V gene (reference sequence). This CDR3 is built from 16 residues. The CDR3 nucleotides read TGTGCCAGCAGCTTAGCCACAGGGTGGGGTACAGATACGCAGTATTTT. As protein: CASSLATGWGTDTQYF.